The present T cell receptor (beta chain) was sequenced within a study of cytomegalovirus exposure and HLA in healthy donors. General study results and limits: Clonal expansion, a later analysis showed, was greater in HLA-associated TCR beta chains than in equally common others. Certain indistinguishable V segments, among them TRBV6-2 and TRBV6-3, were excluded. With high specificity and sensitivity, the classifier reportedly diagnosed cytomegalovirus status.

As concerns this clone: The antigen remains undetermined.

CDR3 length equals 14 residues. Germline assignment: CDR1 MNHNY and CDR2 SVGAGI (reference sequence). Trimming removed 6 bases from V and 3 bases from J, with 12 bases in between. It was with 60 Vbeta and 13 Jbeta primers that the PCR ran. The table came from immunoSEQ multiplex PCR; TCRdb's copy has only in-frame clones and leaves some out. The profile shows roughly 57,000 clones, 70% to 85% of them singletons. This sequence was found in a man between 50 and 59 years old in good health and CMV-seronegative. The V and J genes are TRBV6-6 and TRBJ1-5; D uncertain. The sample taken for sequencing was PBMCs. The CDR3 loop reads CASSQGLNNQPQHF. In DNA, the CDR3 is TGTGCCAGCAGCCAAGGACTGAACAATCAGCCCCAGCATTTT.